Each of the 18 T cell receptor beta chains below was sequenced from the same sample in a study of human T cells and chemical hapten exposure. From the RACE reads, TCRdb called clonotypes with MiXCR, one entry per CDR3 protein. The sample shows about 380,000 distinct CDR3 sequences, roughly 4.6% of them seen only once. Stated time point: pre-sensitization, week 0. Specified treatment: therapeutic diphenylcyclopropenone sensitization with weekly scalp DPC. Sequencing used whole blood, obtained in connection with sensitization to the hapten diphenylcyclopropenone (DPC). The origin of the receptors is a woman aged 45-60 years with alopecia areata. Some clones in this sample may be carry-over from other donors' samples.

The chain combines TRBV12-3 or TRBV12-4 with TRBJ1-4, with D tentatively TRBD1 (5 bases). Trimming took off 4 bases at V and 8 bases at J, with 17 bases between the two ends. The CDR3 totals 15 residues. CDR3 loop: CASSSGTVMGEKLFF. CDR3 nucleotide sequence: TGTGCCAGCAGTTCCGGGACGGTAATGGGAGAAAAACTGTTTTTT.

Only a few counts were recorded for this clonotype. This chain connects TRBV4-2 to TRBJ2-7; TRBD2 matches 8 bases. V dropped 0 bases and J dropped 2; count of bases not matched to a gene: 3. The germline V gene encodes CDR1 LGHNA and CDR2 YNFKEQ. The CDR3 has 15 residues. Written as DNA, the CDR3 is TGTGCCAGCAGCCAAGACGTAGCGGGGCCCTACGAGCAGTACTTC. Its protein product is CASSQDVAGPYEQYF.

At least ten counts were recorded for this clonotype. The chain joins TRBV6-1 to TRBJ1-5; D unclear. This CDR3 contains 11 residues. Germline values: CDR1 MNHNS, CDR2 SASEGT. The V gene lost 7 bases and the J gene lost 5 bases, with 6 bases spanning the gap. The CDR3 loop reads CASTNYQPQHF. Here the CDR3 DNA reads TGTGCCAGCACCAACTATCAGCCCCAGCATTTT.

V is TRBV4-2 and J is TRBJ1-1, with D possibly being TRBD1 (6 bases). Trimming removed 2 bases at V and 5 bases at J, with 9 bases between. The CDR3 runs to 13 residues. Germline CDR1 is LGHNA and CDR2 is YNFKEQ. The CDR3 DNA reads TGTGCCAGCAGCCAACACAGGGTTACTGAAGCTTTCTTT. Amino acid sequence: CASSQHRVTEAFF.

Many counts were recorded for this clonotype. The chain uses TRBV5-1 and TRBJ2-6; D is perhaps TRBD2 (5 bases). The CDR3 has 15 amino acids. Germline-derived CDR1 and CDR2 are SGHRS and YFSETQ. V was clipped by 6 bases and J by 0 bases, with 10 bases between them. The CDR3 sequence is CASNPGSSGANVLTF. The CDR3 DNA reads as TGCGCCAGCAATCCGGGAAGCTCTGGGGCCAACGTCCTGACTTTC.

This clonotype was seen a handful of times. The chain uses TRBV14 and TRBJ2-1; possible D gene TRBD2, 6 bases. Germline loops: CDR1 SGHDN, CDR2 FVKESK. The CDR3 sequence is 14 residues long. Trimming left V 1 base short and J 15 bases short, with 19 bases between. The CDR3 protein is CASSQVGYSEGPFF. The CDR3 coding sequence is TGTGCCAGCAGCCAAGTCGGGTACTCGGAGGGGCCGTTCTTC. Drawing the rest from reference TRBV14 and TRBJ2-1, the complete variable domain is EAGVTQFPSHSVIEKGQTVTLRCDPISGHDNLYWYRRVMGKEIKFLLHFVKESKQDESGMPNNRFLAERTGGTYSTLKVQPAELEDSGVYFCASSQVGYSEGPFFGPGTRLTVL.

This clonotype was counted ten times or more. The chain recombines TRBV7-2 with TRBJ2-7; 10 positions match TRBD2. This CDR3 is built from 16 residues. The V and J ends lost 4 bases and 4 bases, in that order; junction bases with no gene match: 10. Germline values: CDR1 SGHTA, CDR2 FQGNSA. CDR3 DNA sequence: TGTGCCAGCAGCTCCACTAGCGGGACCTACCTTTACGAGCAGTACTTC. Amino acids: CASSSTSGTYLYEQYF.

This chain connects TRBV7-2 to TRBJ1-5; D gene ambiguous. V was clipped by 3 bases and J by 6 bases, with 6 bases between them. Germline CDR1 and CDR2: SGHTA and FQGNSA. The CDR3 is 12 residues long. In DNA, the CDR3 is TGTGCCAGCAGCTTTAATGGTCAGCCCCAGCATTTT. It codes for CASSFNGQPQHF.

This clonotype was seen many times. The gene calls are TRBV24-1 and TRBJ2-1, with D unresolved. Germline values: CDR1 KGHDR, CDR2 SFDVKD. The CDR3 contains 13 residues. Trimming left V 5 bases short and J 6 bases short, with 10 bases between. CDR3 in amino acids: CATSAPSRNEQFF. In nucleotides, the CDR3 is TGTGCCACCAGTGCCCCCTCCCGCAATGAGCAGTTCTTC.

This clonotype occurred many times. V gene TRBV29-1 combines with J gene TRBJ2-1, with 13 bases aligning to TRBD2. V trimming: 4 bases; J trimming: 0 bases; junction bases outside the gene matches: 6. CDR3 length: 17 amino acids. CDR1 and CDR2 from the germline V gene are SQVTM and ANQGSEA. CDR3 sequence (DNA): TGCAGCGTTGCTGGGACTAGCGGGGTAAGCTCCTACAATGAGCAGTTCTTC. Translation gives CSVAGTSGVSSYNEQFF.

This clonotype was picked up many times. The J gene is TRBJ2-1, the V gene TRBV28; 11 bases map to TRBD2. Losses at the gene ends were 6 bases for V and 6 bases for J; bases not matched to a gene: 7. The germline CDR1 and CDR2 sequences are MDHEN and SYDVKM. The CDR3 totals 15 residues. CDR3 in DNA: TGTGCCAGCAGCGTCGGGACTAGCGGACGCAATGAGCAGTTCTTC. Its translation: CASSVGTSGRNEQFF.

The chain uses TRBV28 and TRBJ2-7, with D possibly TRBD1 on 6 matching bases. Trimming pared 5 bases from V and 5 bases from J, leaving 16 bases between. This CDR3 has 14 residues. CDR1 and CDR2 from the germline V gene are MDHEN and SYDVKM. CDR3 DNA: TGTGCCAGCAGTCCGCCGGGACAATGGAACGAGCAGTACTTC. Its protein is CASSPPGQWNEQYF.

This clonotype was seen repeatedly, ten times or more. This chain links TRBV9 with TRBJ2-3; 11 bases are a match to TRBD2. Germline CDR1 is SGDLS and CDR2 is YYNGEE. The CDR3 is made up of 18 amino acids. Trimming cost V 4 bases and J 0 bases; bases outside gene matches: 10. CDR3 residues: CASSIQNSGGASTDTQYF. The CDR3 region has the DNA TGTGCCAGCAGCATCCAGAATAGCGGGGGGGCTAGCACAGATACGCAGTATTTT.

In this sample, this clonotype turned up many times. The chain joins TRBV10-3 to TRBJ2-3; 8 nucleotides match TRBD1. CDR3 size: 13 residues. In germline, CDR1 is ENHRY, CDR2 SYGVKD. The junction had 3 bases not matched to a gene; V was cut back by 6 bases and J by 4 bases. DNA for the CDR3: TGTGCCATCAGGGACAGGGAGCCAGATACGCAGTATTTT. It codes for CAIRDREPDTQYF.

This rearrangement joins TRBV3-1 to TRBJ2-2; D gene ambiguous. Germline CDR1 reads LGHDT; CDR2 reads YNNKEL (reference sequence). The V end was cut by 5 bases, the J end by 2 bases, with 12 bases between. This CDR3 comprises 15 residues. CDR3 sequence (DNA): TGTGCCAGCAGCATGGGTTCGGGCAACACCGGGGAGCTGTTTTTT. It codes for CASSMGSGNTGELFF.

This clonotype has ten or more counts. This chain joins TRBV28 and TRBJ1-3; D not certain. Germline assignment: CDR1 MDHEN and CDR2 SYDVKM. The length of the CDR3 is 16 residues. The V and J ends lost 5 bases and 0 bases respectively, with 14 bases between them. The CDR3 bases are TGTGCCAGCAGTGCCCTTTTGGGAAGCTCTGGAAACACCATATATTTT. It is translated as CASSALLGSSGNTIYF.

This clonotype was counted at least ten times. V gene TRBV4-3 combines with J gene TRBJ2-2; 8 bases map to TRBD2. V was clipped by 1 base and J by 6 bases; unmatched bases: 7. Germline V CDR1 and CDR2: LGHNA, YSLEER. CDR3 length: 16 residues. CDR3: CASSQVAGGSAGELFF. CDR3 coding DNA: TGCGCCAGCAGCCAAGTCGCGGGAGGCTCGGCCGGGGAGCTGTTTTTT.

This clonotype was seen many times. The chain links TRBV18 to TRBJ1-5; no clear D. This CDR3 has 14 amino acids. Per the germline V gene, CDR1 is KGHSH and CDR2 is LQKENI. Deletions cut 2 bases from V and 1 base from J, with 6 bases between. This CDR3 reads CASSPGLSNQPQHF. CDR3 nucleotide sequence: TGTGCCAGCTCACCAGGGTTGAGCAATCAGCCCCAGCATTTT. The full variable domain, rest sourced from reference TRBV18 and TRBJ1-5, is NAGVMQNPRHLVRRRGQEARLRCSPMKGHSHVYWYRQLPEEGLKFMVYLQKENIIDESGMPKERFSAEFPKEGPSILRIQQVVRGDSAAYFCASSPGLSNQPQHFGDGTRLSIL.